The present T cell receptor (beta chain) was sequenced within a study of PD-1 blockade in classical Hodgkin lymphoma. Study-wide findings and caveats: There remain no defined causes for the repertoire differences, which possibly reflect disease activity or prior therapy. It was CD4+ TCR diversity, not CD8+, that rose significantly by C4D1. Diminished baseline TCR diversity has been reported in newly diagnosed patients relative to healthy donors.

After autologous stem cell transplantation all patients relapsed, and prior brentuximab vedotin exposure differed between cohorts. The repertoire was sequenced with immunoSEQ multiplex PCR; TCRdb's copy has only in-frame clones and lacks some. The data hold 40,000 to 65,000 clones, with 81% observed a single time. The CDR3 is 12 residues long. V gave up 10 bases and J gave up 4 bases, with 10 bases separating them. Germline-derived CDR1 and CDR2 are SGHTA and FQGNSA. Comments on this clone: Its target is not known.

The receptor was derived from a human donor with classical Hodgkin lymphoma. The sequencing used peripheral blood mononuclear cells (PBMCs), collected at baseline. The chain employs TRBV7-2 and TRBJ2-2; no reliable D call. The CDR3 region has the DNA TGTGCCACCACACAGCTCACCGGGGAGCTGTTTTTT. Protein product: CATTQLTGELFF.